This TCR beta chain stems from a study of T cells in Graves' hyperthyroidism and ophthalmopathy. Study overall: Peripheral blood specimens were obtained at initial diagnosis, prior to any treatment.

TCR beta CDR3 regions were amplified from RNA transcripts. In the first-round RT-PCR of the TCR CDR3, the HTBI primer set was used. TCRdb re-analysed the multiplex PCR reads in MiXCR, keeping a single row per CDR3 protein. The table includes about 400,000 distinct CDR3 sequences, 15% detected once. The CDR3 totals 17 residues. The V gene's germline CDR1 is SGDLS and CDR2 YYNGEE. Trimming pared 3 bases from V and 1 base from J, leaving 19 bases between. Sequenced material: blood. This chain links TRBV9 with TRBJ2-5; D call uncertain. The TCR comes from a woman aged 30 to 39 with Graves' hyperthyroidism. CDR3 loop: CASSARGVGIGQETQYF. As DNA, the CDR3 is TGTGCCAGCAGCGCCCGTGGTGTGGGGATTGGCCAAGAGACCCAGTACTTC.